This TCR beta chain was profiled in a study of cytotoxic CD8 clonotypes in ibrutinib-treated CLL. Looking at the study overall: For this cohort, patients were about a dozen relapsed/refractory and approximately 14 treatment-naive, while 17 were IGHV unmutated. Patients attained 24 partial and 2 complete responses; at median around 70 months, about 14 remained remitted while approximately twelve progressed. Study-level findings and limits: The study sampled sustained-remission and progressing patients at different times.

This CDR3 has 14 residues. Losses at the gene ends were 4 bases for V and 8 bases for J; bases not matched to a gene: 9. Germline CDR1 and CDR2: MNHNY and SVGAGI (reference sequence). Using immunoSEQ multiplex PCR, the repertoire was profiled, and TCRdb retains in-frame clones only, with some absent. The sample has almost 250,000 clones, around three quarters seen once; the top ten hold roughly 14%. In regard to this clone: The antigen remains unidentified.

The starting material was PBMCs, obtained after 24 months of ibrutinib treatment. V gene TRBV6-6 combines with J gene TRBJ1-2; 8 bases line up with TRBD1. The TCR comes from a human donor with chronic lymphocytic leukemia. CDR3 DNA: TGTGCCAGCAGTTTTTCGACAGGGGCTGAGGGCTACACCTTC. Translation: CASSFSTGAEGYTF.